This T cell receptor beta chain was recovered during a study of Ad26.COV2.S vaccination and SARS-CoV-2 variants. Study observations and caveats: Spike-specific TCR breadth ran higher among vaccine recipients than placebo recipients. Breadth measured for non-spike TCRs was similar across vaccine and placebo recipients.

The CDR3 runs 18 residues. CDR1 is SGHKS, CDR2 YYEKEE, per germline (reference sequence). V lost 4 bases, J lost 2 bases, and 14 bases stayed unmatched. TCRdb keeps only in-frame clones here, not all; method: immunoSEQ multiplex PCR. The repertoire includes about 350,000 clones, roughly 94% of them detected once, and roughly 3.9% sits in the top ten. With regard to this clone: The antigen is undetermined.

This specimen was peripheral blood, taken after recovery from COVID-19. The origin of this receptor is a human donor who had recovered from COVID-19. The chain combines TRBV5-5 with TRBJ2-5, with 10 nucleotides matching TRBD2. The CDR3 DNA follows: TGTGCCAGCAGCGACCCCTCGCAGAGCGGGGGGGAACAAGAGACCCAGTACTTC. Its translation is CASSDPSQSGGEQETQYF.